This T cell receptor (beta chain) was found in a study of T-cell reconstitution after alpha-beta-depleted transplantation in children. The sample holds many counts of this clonotype. Its antigen remains unknown. Findings of the study overall: Newly produced T cells mostly accounted for T-cell counts and diversity one year post-transplant.

Looked up from germline, CDR1 is PRHDT and CDR2 is FYEKMQ (reference sequence). The CDR3 consists of 16 residues. V shed 5 bases and J 1 base; nucleotides not matched to a gene: 6. Unique molecular identifiers featured in how the TCRbeta library was prepared. TCRdb re-called the PCR reads with MiXCR, one entry per CDR3 protein. The data contain around 78,000 distinct CDR3 sequences, roughly an eighth of them singletons. This sequence joins TRBV13 and TRBJ2-3; 10 positions agree with TRBD2. This clonotype was sampled from a male patient between 2 and 15 years old who had a stem cell transplant for acute lymphoblastic leukemia, so the T cells may come from the graft donor. The specimen was PBMCs, mostly from graft donor cells, collected 180 days after TCRalphabeta/CD19-depleted stem cell transplant. CDR3 protein: CASSPLAGDRTDTQYF. The CDR3 DNA sequence: TGTGCCAGCAGCCCCCTAGCGGGAGACCGCACAGATACGCAGTATTTT.